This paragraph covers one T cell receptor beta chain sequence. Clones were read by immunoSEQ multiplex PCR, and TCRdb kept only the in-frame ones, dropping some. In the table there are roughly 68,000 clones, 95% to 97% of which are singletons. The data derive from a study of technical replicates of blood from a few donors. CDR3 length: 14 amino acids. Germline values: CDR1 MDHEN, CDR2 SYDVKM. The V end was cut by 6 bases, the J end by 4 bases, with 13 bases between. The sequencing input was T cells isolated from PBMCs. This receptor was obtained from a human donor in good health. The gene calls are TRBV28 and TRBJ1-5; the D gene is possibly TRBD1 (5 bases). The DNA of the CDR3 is TGTGCCAGCAGCCCGACAGAGTATAATCAGCCCCAGCATTTT. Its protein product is CASSPTEYNQPQHF.